These 9 T cell receptor beta chains were sequenced from one sample in a study of TIL therapy for anti-PD-1-resistant metastatic lung cancer. Time point of the sample: pre-treatment sample, taken before nivolumab and TIL therapy. Tumor tissue came from excised metastases, mostly pleural nodules or supraclavicular lymph nodes. Sequencing used immunoSEQ v3. The data were produced by immunoSEQ multiplex PCR, yet TCRdb's version contains in-frame clones alone and is incomplete. The data contain approximately 92,000 clones, around three fifths of them singletons. Source: tumor tissue, taken at baseline. The source is a person between 25 and 79 years old with non-small cell lung cancer.

CDR3 in DNA: TGTGCCAGCAGCGTAGGGGGGGACAGGGTTACTGAAGCTTTCTTT. Translation gives CASSVGGDRVTEAFF. The V call is TRBV9, the J call TRBJ1-1; 9 positions agree with TRBD1. CDR1 is SGDLS and CDR2 is YYNGEE in the germline V gene. The CDR3 spans 15 residues. With 0 bases clipped from V and 5 bases from J, the junction kept 5 bases outside the gene matches.

The chain joins TRBV7-9 to TRBJ1-3; unclear D gene. The V end lost 1 base, the J end lost 3 bases, and 13 bases lay between the germline ends. Germline assignment: CDR1 SEHNR and CDR2 FQNEAQ (reference sequence). The CDR3 consists of 16 residues. This chain's CDR3 is CASSLGSRRHGNTIYF. The CDR3 bases are TGTGCCAGCAGCTTAGGATCGCGCAGGCATGGAAACACCATATATTTT.

The J gene is TRBJ2-3, the V gene TRBV5-1, with no clear D. Germline CDR1 is SGHRS and CDR2 is YFSETQ. The CDR3 is made up of 13 amino acids. Trimming took off 4 bases at V and 6 bases at J, with 12 bases between the two ends. For the CDR3, the DNA is TGCGCCAGCAGCATGGGGATGGGGGATACGCAGTATTTT. Its protein product is CASSMGMGDTQYF.

The chain recombines TRBV6-2 or TRBV6-3 with TRBJ2-7; 8 nucleotides line up with TRBD1. V shed 1 base and J 4 bases; nucleotides not matched to a gene: 9. The length of the CDR3 is 16 residues. The germline V gene has CDR1 MNHEY and CDR2 SVGEGT. CDR3 in DNA: TGTGCCAGCAGTTACTTCATGGCAGGGGGCTTTTACGAGCAGTACTTC. This gives the protein CASSYFMAGGFYEQYF.

The CDR3 coding sequence is TGTGCCAGTAGTGAACTAGCGCGACCTTCCACAGATACGCAGTATTTT. This encodes CASSELARPSTDTQYF. The J gene is TRBJ2-3, the V gene TRBV19; the match to TRBD2 covers 7 bases. Looked up from germline, CDR1 is LNHDA and CDR2 is SQIVND (reference sequence). This CDR3 contains 16 residues. J was trimmed by 2 bases and V by 5 bases; bases with no gene match: 10.

J is TRBJ2-7 and V is TRBV21-1; TRBD1, the table's D call, was not compared with the DNA. TRBV21-1 is reported as a pseudogene. The CDR3 is made up of 17 amino acids. DNA of the CDR3: TGTGCCAGCACCCCCTCCGAGTCCAGGGGCCTCGCCTGGGAGCAGTACTTC. It translates to CASTPSESRGLAWEQYF.

This clone was counted once. The rearrangement joins TRBV7-3 to TRBJ2-7; TRBD2 agrees at 8 bases. This CDR3 is 15 amino acids long. Germline CDR1 is SGHTA and CDR2 is FQGTGA. V shed 5 bases and J 5 bases; nucleotides not matched to a gene: 11. The CDR3 loop is CASSPGTSFGNEQYF. CDR3 bases: TGTGCCAGCAGCCCCGGGACTAGTTTCGGCAACGAGCAGTACTTC.

This rearrangement joins TRBV29-1 to TRBJ1-2, with 8 bases fitting TRBD1. The CDR3 sequence is 13 residues long. CDR1 and CDR2 from the germline V gene are SQVTM and ANQGSEA. Trimming took 6 bases from V and 3 from J; bases not matched to a gene: 6. The CDR3 sequence is CSVWTGTYYGYTF. In nucleotides, the CDR3 is TGCAGCGTCTGGACAGGGACTTACTATGGCTACACCTTC. Drawing the rest from reference TRBV29-1 and TRBJ1-2, the complete variable domain is SAVISQKPSRDICQRGTSLTIQCQVDSQVTMMFWYRQQPGQSLTLIATANQGSEATYESGFVIDKFPISRPNLTFSTLTVSNMSPEDSSIYLCSVWTGTYYGYTFGSGTRLTVV.

This chain connects TRBV29-1 to TRBJ2-5; weak D call: TRBD1 (5 bases). The germline V gene has CDR1 SQVTM and CDR2 ANQGSEA. The V gene lost 6 bases and the J gene lost 1 base, with 18 bases spanning the gap. The CDR3 has 15 residues. The chain's CDR3 is CSVRLQGAPQETQYF. As DNA, the CDR3 is TGCAGCGTCCGGCTTCAGGGCGCACCCCAAGAGACCCAGTACTTC.